The 28 T cell receptor beta chains in this list originate from one sample, sequenced in a study of sequential checkpoint blockade in melanoma. Generated by immunoSEQ multiplex PCR, the TCRdb table keeps only in-frame clones and is missing some. The data show approximately 40,000 clones, roughly 89% seen once. Stated treatment: randomized to nivolumab then ipilimumab (arm A) or the reverse (arm B). The specimen was CD8+ T cells sorted from blood (inferred from file names), collected from a patient given nivolumab and ipilimumab in sequence. These receptors were obtained from a human donor with melanoma.

CDR3 nucleotides: TGTGCCAGCAGTTTCTTCCAGAATCAGCCCCAGCATTTT. It translates to CASSFFQNQPQHF. The chain has TRBV28 and TRBJ1-5; D is uncertain. The CDR3 is 13 amino acids. The germline V gene encodes CDR1 MDHEN and CDR2 SYDVKM. V was cut by 3 bases and J by 4 bases, with 7 bases left in between.

The rearrangement links TRBV7-6 to TRBJ2-1; D possibly corresponds to TRBD2 (6 bases). CDR3 length: 16 residues. The ends were cut back, 1 base at V and 3 bases at J, with 13 bases in the middle. The germline V gene encodes CDR1 SGHVS and CDR2 FNYEAQ. The CDR3 protein is CASSLDLGLVYNEQFF. The CDR3 bases are TGTGCCAGCAGCTTAGATCTGGGACTGGTCTACAATGAGCAGTTCTTC.

The chain combines TRBV6-5 with TRBJ1-1; TRBD1 might be the D (5 bases). This CDR3 spans 13 amino acids. The ends were cut back, 6 bases at V and 4 bases at J, with 12 bases in the middle. Germline V gives CDR1 MNHEY, CDR2 SVGAGI. CDR3 amino acids: CASSLGGVTEAFF. The CDR3 coding sequence is TGTGCCAGCAGCCTCGGAGGGGTCACTGAAGCTTTCTTT.

This chain uses TRBV9 with TRBJ1-4; no reliable D call. This CDR3 comprises 19 residues. In germline, CDR1 is SGDLS, CDR2 YYNGEE. Trimming left V 0 bases short and J 0 bases short, with 18 bases between. The CDR3, as DNA: TGTGCCAGCAGCGTAGACTGTTGCGAGGTTAGGTCAACTAATGAAAAACTGTTTTTT. This translates into CASSVDCCEVRSTNEKLFF.

V and J are TRBV6-1 and TRBJ1-5, with TRBD1 matching over 7 bases. CDR1 and CDR2 from the germline V gene are MNHNS and SASEGT. J lost 9 bases, V lost 10 bases, and 15 bases had no gene match. The CDR3 totals 14 residues. The CDR3 DNA is TGTGCCACCAACGCAGGGGGTACCTTTTCGCCCCAGCATTTT. The encoded protein is CATNAGGTFSPQHF.

The chain combines TRBV28 with TRBJ1-3; the D is unclear. Trimming cost V 0 bases and J 0 bases, with 9 bases left between them. CDR3 size: 16 residues. CDR1 MDHEN and CDR2 SYDVKM come from the germline V gene. Here the CDR3 DNA reads TGTGCCAGCAGTTTATGGGGGAGCCTCTCTGGAAACACCATATATTTT. This translates into CASSLWGSLSGNTIYF.

J is TRBJ2-1 and V is TRBV18; maybe TRBD2 (6 bases). Germline V gene lookup returns CDR1 KGHSH and CDR2 LQKENI. V was pared by 0 bases and J by 0 bases, with 9 bases between. The CDR3 loop spans 16 amino acids. As DNA, the CDR3 is TGTGCCAGCTCACCACCTGGGGGGAGCTCCTACAATGAGCAGTTCTTC. This translates into CASSPPGGSSYNEQFF. Filled out from reference TRBV18 and TRBJ2-1, the complete variable domain reads NAGVMQNPRHLVRRRGQEARLRCSPMKGHSHVYWYRQLPEEGLKFMVYLQKENIIDESGMPKERFSAEFPKEGPSILRIQQVVRGDSAAYFCASSPPGGSSYNEQFFGPGTRLTVL.

J is TRBJ2-7 and V is TRBV10-2, with 8 bases matching TRBD2. Germline V gene data show CDR1 as WSHSY and CDR2 as SAAADI. With 3 bases clipped from V and 3 bases from J, the junction kept 10 bases outside the gene matches. This CDR3 has 16 residues. CDR3 DNA sequence: TGCGCCAGCAGTGAAGCCCTCGGGACTAGGTTCTACGAGCAGTACGTC. It specifies CASSEALGTRFYEQYV.

The chain links TRBV19 to TRBJ2-1, with D maybe TRBD2 (7 bases). This CDR3 has 16 amino acids. With 5 bases removed from V and 2 bases from J, the gap between germline ends came to 16 bases. Germline loops: CDR1 LNHDA, CDR2 SQIVND (reference sequence). The CDR3 here is CASSPYGGGTYNEQFF. The CDR3 DNA follows: TGTGCCAGTAGTCCCTATGGCGGGGGCACCTACAATGAGCAGTTCTTC.

The chain has TRBV7-8 and TRBJ2-7, with TRBD2 identical over 7 bases. The CDR3 consists of 17 residues. Germline trimming cut 5 bases from V and 4 bases from J; bases unmatched to any gene: 17. The V gene's germline CDR1 is SGHVS and CDR2 FQNEAQ. CDR3 sequence: CASSPHPWAGERYEQYV. In DNA, the CDR3 is TGTGCCAGCAGCCCACATCCTTGGGCGGGAGAGAGATACGAGCAGTACGTC.

This chain uses TRBV6-1 with TRBJ2-1; 8 bases agree with TRBD2. The CDR3 sequence is 15 residues long. With V trimmed by 2 bases and J by 8 bases, 8 bases remained unmatched. Germline V lookup: CDR1 MNHNS, CDR2 SASEGT. In DNA, the CDR3 is TGTGCCAGCAGTGAATGGGCAGCGGGAGCCGATGAGCAGTTCTTC. It codes for CASSEWAAGADEQFF.

The V and J genes are TRBV5-1 and TRBJ2-7; TRBD1 agrees at 7 bases. The trim removed 4 bases at V and 3 bases at J, leaving 7 bases unmatched. In germline, CDR1 is SGHRS, CDR2 YFSETQ. This CDR3 is 14 amino acids long. In nucleotides, the CDR3 is TGCGCCAGCAGCCTCGGGGACAGCCTCTACGAGCAGTACTTC. Translated, it gives CASSLGDSLYEQYF.

Here the CDR3 DNA reads TGTGCCAGCAGTGCAGGGCCTCAGCCCCAGCATTTT. As protein: CASSAGPQPQHF. The chain recombines TRBV25-1 with TRBJ1-5, with D perhaps matching TRBD1 (5 bases). The CDR3 has 12 amino acids. V was clipped by 4 bases and J by 6 bases, with 7 bases between them. Germline V lookup: CDR1 MGHDK, CDR2 SYGVNS.

About this clone: The junction shows a germline mismatch at one end, possibly a read error. The J gene is TRBJ2-3, the V gene TRBV7-7, with 7 bases identical to TRBD2. Germline assignment: CDR1 SSHAT and CDR2 FNYEAQ (reference sequence). The CDR3 totals 16 residues. The CDR3 loop reads CASSLGLADLTDTQYF. CDR3 coding DNA: TGTGCTAGCAGCTTAGGTCTAGCGGATCTCACAGATACGCAGTATTTT.

With respect to this clone: Other DNA variants within this sample encode the same CDR3. The chain couples TRBV6-4 to TRBJ2-7; 9 bases match TRBD1. V was clipped by 6 bases and J by 4 bases; unmatched bases: 10. This CDR3 contains 15 residues. The V gene's germline CDR1 is MRHNA and CDR2 SNTAGT. The CDR3: CASRAPGTGRYEQYF. CDR3 DNA: TGTGCCAGCAGGGCGCCCGGGACAGGGAGGTACGAGCAGTACTTC.

This chain links TRBV19 with TRBJ2-1, with D unresolved. Deletions cut 4 bases from V and 8 bases from J, with 12 bases between. Germline values: CDR1 LNHDA, CDR2 SQIVND (reference sequence). The length of the CDR3 is 13 residues. This CDR3 is CASSTSPRYEQFF. The CDR3 coding sequence is TGTGCCAGTAGTACCTCCCCCCGGTATGAGCAGTTCTTC.

This clone has only one observation. The chain uses TRBV25-1 and TRBJ2-5; 10 bases align to TRBD2. V dropped 3 bases and J dropped 0; count of bases not matched to a gene: 7. The CDR3 is 17 residues long. Germline-derived CDR1 and CDR2 are MGHDK and SYGVNS. CDR3 amino acids: CASSDGLAGVYQETQYF. Here the CDR3 DNA reads TGTGCCAGCAGTGATGGGCTAGCGGGAGTGTACCAAGAGACCCAGTACTTC.

This chain uses TRBV18 with TRBJ2-1; D gene uncertain. Germline CDR1 and CDR2: KGHSH and LQKENI. V lost 4 bases and J 0 bases, leaving 10 bases between the germline ends. The CDR3 is 15 amino acids. This CDR3 reads CASSLGRSSYNEQFF. CDR3 DNA sequence: TGTGCCAGCTCACTAGGCCGGAGCTCCTACAATGAGCAGTTCTTC. The full variable domain, in which reference TRBV18 and TRBJ2-1 provide the parts outside the CDR3, is NAGVMQNPRHLVRRRGQEARLRCSPMKGHSHVYWYRQLPEEGLKFMVYLQKENIIDESGMPKERFSAEFPKEGPSILRIQQVVRGDSAAYFCASSLGRSSYNEQFFGPGTRLTVL.

This clone occurred once. The CDR3 region is CSVELSGGPLNEQYF. Written as DNA, the CDR3 is TGCAGCGTTGAACTGTCGGGAGGGCCCTTGAACGAGCAGTACTTC. The gene calls are TRBV29-1 and TRBJ2-7, with TRBD2 identical over 8 bases. Germline CDR1 reads SQVTM; CDR2 reads ANQGSEA. V dropped 2 bases and J dropped 5; count of bases not matched to a gene: 11. The CDR3 length is 15 residues.

The chain joins TRBV4-1 to TRBJ2-5, with 11 nucleotides matching TRBD2. V trimming: 5 bases; J trimming: 5 bases; junction bases outside the gene matches: 10. The CDR3 extends over 16 amino acids. Per the germline V gene, CDR1 is MGHRA and CDR2 is YSYEKL. The CDR3 DNA reads as TGCGCCAGCAGCGAGACTCCTAGCGGGAGGACCGAGACCCAGTACTTC. Amino acid sequence: CASSETPSGRTETQYF.

The V gene is TRBV7-9, the J gene TRBJ2-7; no clear D gene. CDR3 length equals 12 residues. The V and J ends lost 6 bases and 7 bases respectively, with 13 bases between them. CDR1 is SEHNR, CDR2 FQNEAQ, per germline (reference sequence). DNA for the CDR3: TGTGCCAGCAGTTCCGCCCTGCGGGAGCAGTACTTC. It encodes CASSSALREQYF. The complete variable domain, with remaining parts taken from reference TRBV7-9 and TRBJ2-7, reads DTGVSQNPRHKITKRGQNVTFRCDPISEHNRLYWYRQTLGQGPEFLTYFQNEAQLEKSRLLSDRFSAERPKGSFSTLEIQRTEQGDSAMYLCASSSALREQYFGPGTRLTVT.

For the CDR3, the DNA is TGTGCCAGCAGTGAGGGTGGAGTTGGAATTTATGGCTACACCTTC. Its protein is CASSEGGVGIYGYTF. The chain recombines TRBV6-1 with TRBJ1-2, with D uncertain. This CDR3 comprises 15 residues. The V end lost 3 bases, the J end lost 5 bases, and 16 bases lay between the germline ends. Germline CDR1 reads MNHNS; CDR2 reads SASEGT.

The chain carries TRBV6-6 and TRBJ2-7; 7 bases are a match to TRBD1. Trimming cost V 0 bases and J 0 bases; bases outside gene matches: 5. The germline CDR1 and CDR2 sequences are MNHNY and SVGAGI (reference sequence). The length of the CDR3 is 16 residues. This CDR3 is CASSYSRDRYSYEQYV. In DNA form, the CDR3 reads TGTGCCAGCAGTTACTCGAGGGACAGATACTCCTACGAGCAGTACGTC.

The chain is built from TRBV2 and TRBJ1-2; D is unresolved. Trimming cost V 9 bases and J 4 bases, with 12 bases left between them. CDR3 length: 12 amino acids. Germline V gene lookup returns CDR1 SNHLY and CDR2 FYNNEI. The CDR3 region has the DNA TGTGCCAGATCTACAGCCTTCTATGGCTACACCTTC. Residues: CARSTAFYGYTF. Full variable domain (rest looked up from reference TRBV2 and TRBJ1-2): EPEVTQTPSHQVTQMGQEVILRCVPISNHLYFYWYRQILGQKVEFLVSFYNNEISEKSEIFDDQFSVERPDGSNFTLKIRSTKLEDSAMYFCARSTAFYGYTFGSGTRLTVV.

V is TRBV30 and J is TRBJ1-2; 12 positions agree with TRBD1. The CDR3 loop spans 15 amino acids. The germline CDR1 and CDR2 sequences are GTSNPN and SVGIG (reference sequence). The junction had 9 bases not matched to a gene; V was cut back by 3 bases and J by 7 bases. The chain's CDR3 is CAWRPGTGGAGGYTF. CDR3 in DNA: TGTGCCTGGAGGCCCGGGACAGGGGGCGCAGGTGGCTACACCTTC. The full variable domain, in which reference TRBV30 and TRBJ1-2 provide the parts outside the CDR3, is SQTIHQWPATLVQPVGSPLSLECTVEGTSNPNLYWYRQAAGRGLQLLFYSVGIGQISSEVPQNLSASRPQDRQFILSSKKLLLSDSGFYLCAWRPGTGGAGGYTFGSGTRLTVV.

The V and J genes are TRBV4-3 and TRBJ2-1; 9 bases agree with TRBD2. Germline CDR1 is LGHNA and CDR2 is YSLEER. Trimming cost V 4 bases and J 6 bases; bases outside gene matches: 10. The CDR3 has 16 amino acids. For the CDR3, the DNA is TGCGCCAGCAGCCGGTCCTTAGCGGGAGTAGTCAATGAGCAGTTCTTC. This translates into CASSRSLAGVVNEQFF.

This chain connects TRBV6-5 to TRBJ2-7; D possibly corresponds to TRBD1 (5 bases). CDR1 is MNHEY and CDR2 is SVGAGI in the germline V gene. The CDR3 contains 14 residues. V lost 2 bases, J lost 3 bases, and 11 bases lay in between. The CDR3 DNA is TGTGCCAGCAGTTACAGAAAAGGGGACTACGAGCAGTACGTC. The encoded protein is CASSYRKGDYEQYV.

V gene TRBV5-8 combines with J gene TRBJ2-7; TRBD1 matches at 9 bases. The V gene end was trimmed by 4 bases and the J gene end by 7 bases; junction bases not matched to a gene: 9. CDR1 SGHTS and CDR2 YDEGEE come from the germline V gene. The CDR3 has 14 amino acids. CDR3 in DNA: TGTGCCAGCAGCACAGCCGGGACAGGGCGGGAGCAGTACGTC. Translating gives CASSTAGTGREQYV.